This T cell receptor (beta chain) was recorded in a study of early T cells in non-severe SARS-CoV-2 infection. In its sample, this clonotype was seen many times. Its specificity is unknown. Unique molecular identifiers (one per individual cDNA molecule) were attached. TCRdb fed the 5' RACE reads into MiXCR, producing one record per CDR3 protein. The sample contains about 31,000 distinct CDR3 sequences, 4.5% to 6.5% of which appear only once. General study points: VDJdb matching skewed toward anti-spike CD8 responses, missing private and CD4 specificities.

The CDR3 is 15 residues long. V was clipped by 1 base and J by 5 bases, with 11 bases between them. The germline V gene has CDR1 SGHVS and CDR2 FQNEAQ. The chain combines TRBV7-8 with TRBJ1-4; TRBD1 is a possible D gene (5 bases). Source material: whole blood. The clonotype was recovered from an adult who was a healthcare worker with PCR-confirmed SARS-CoV-2 infection or an uninfected control (not recorded which). CDR3 in amino acids: CASSLDRQQNEKLFF. CDR3 nucleotide sequence: TGTGCCAGCAGCTTAGACAGACAGCAGAATGAAAAACTGTTTTTT.